Below are 3 T cell receptor beta chains sequenced from a single sample in a study of CD8+CD57+ T cells in acquired aplastic anemia. CDR3 and TCR beta VDJ profiling relied on a genomic DNA template. TCRdb re-called the reads with MiXCR, one entry per CDR3 protein. The table lists around 150,000 distinct CDR3 sequences, 35% to 55% of them singletons. Sequencing input: sorted CD4+, CD8+, or CD8+CD57+ T cells (not recorded which) from PBMCs. The source is a human donor in good health.

This clonotype appeared many times. The chain links TRBV20-1 to TRBJ1-5; D is possibly TRBD1 (6 bases). There are 13 residues in the CDR3. V lost 6 bases and J lost 1, with 10 bases in between. The germline V gene has CDR1 DFQATT and CDR2 SNEGSKA (reference sequence). The CDR3 sequence: CSARTDSNQPQHF. Here the CDR3 DNA reads TGCAGTGCCCGGACAGACAGCAATCAGCCCCAGCATTTT.

V and J are TRBV19 and TRBJ1-1; 7 bases match TRBD1. CDR1 is LNHDA, CDR2 SQIVND, per germline (reference sequence). The CDR3 is 15 residues long. V lost 3 bases and J lost 4; bases outside the gene matches: 8. In DNA, the CDR3 is TGTGCCAGTAGTATTAGGACAGGCCTCGGCACTGAAGCTTTCTTT. Its protein product is CASSIRTGLGTEAFF.

The chain is built from TRBV9 and TRBJ2-2; 7 bases agree with TRBD1. CDR1 and CDR2 (germline): SGDLS, YYNGEE. The CDR3 sequence is 11 residues long. J lost 8 bases, V lost 6 bases, and 1 base had no gene match. The CDR3 bases are TGTGCCAGCATGGGACAGGGGGAGCTGTTTTTT. It codes for CASMGQGELFF. The complete variable domain, with remaining parts taken from reference TRBV9 and TRBJ2-2, reads DSGVTQTPKHLITATGQRVTLRCSPRSGDLSVYWYQQSLDQGLQFLIQYYNGEERAKGNILERFSAQQFPDLHSELNLSSLELGDSALYFCASMGQGELFFGEGSRLTVL.